This T cell receptor beta chain originates from a study of T cells after yellow fever vaccination. Points from the study as a whole: By day 5 rather than day 15, the secondary response had peaked, though it was weaker. Some clonotypes, a small share, were shared between CD4 and CD8 compartments.

About this clonotype: Its antigen is unidentified.

By 5'RACE template switching, TCR cDNA was produced, with a universal primer site and UMIs added in the process. TCRdb redid the calling of the 5' RACE reads with MiXCR, one entry per CDR3 protein. Found here are about 370,000 distinct CDR3 sequences, around 10% of them singletons; the top ten hold 18%. Germline V gene data show CDR1 as LNHNV and CDR2 as YYDKDF (reference sequence). The V end lost 0 bases, the J end lost 7 bases, and 9 bases lay between the germline ends. This CDR3 region has 13 residues. The specimen was PBMCs, collected on the day of the first yellow fever vaccination. The chain couples TRBV15 to TRBJ2-5; D is unresolved. The TCR was taken from a young man who received the YFV17D yellow fever vaccine. This CDR3 reads CATSRDEVGTQYF. The CDR3 DNA is TGTGCCACCAGCAGAGATGAGGTGGGGACCCAGTACTTC.